The source of this TCR beta chain is a study of cytomegalovirus exposure and HLA in healthy donors. Notes on the study in general: The authors enumerated 164 TCR beta chains as linked to cytomegalovirus.

PCR involved 60 Vbeta and 13 Jbeta primers. Source study methods: As a later analysis found, there were roughly 80 million unique TCR beta chains, of which roughly 11 million were shared. TCRdb's copy holds only in-frame clones and misses some; the assay was immunoSEQ multiplex PCR. The V and J calls and clone size are taken from that table; D and trimming were inferred from the DNA. The repertoire holds 95,000 to 150,000 clones, with 60% to 85% as singletons. The CDR3 has 15 residues. Germline V CDR1 and CDR2: MNHNS, SASEGT. Trimming pared 5 bases from V and 6 bases from J, leaving 19 bases between. As regards this clone: What it binds is unknown.

Sequenced: PBMCs. The rearrangement joins TRBV6-1 to TRBJ1-1, with a tentative D call TRBD1 (6 bases). This receptor was identified in a woman between 40 and 50 years old in good health and CMV-seropositive. The CDR3: CASSPSGHFSAEAFF. CDR3 DNA sequence: TGTGCCAGCAGTCCCTCGGGACACTTTTCAGCTGAAGCTTTCTTT.